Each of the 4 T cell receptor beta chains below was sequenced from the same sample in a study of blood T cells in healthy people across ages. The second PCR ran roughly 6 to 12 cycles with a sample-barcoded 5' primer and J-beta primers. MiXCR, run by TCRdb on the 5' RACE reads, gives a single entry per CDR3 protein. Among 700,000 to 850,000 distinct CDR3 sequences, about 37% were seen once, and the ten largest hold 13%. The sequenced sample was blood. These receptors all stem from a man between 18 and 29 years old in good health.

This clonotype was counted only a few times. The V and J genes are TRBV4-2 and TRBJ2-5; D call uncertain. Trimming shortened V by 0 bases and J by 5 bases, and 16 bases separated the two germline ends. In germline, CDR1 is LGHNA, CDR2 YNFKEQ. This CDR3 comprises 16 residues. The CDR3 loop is CASSQDPVSATETQYF. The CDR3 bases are TGTGCCAGCAGCCAAGACCCGGTTTCGGCTACGGAGACCCAGTACTTC.

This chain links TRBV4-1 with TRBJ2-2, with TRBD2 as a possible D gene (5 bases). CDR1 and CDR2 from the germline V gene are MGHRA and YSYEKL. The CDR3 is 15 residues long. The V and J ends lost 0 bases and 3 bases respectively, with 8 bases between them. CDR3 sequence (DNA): TGCGCCAGCAGCCAAGATGACGGGGACACCGGGGAGCTGTTTTTT. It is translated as CASSQDDGDTGELFF.

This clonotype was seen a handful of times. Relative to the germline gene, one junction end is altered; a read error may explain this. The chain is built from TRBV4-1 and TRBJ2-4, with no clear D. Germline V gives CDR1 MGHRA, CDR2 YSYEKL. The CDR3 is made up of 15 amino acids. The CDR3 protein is CTSSQISLAKNIQYF. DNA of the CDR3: TGCACCAGCAGCCAAATATCCTTAGCCAAAAACATTCAGTACTTC.

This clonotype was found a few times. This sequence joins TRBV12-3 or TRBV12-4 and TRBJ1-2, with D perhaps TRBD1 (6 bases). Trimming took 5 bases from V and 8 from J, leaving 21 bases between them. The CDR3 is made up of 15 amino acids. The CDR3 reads CASSPTGTSTGGYTF. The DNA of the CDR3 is TGTGCCAGCAGTCCCACCGGGACATCTACCGGGGGCTACACCTTC.